This T cell receptor (beta chain) is drawn from a study of a mutant IDH1 vaccine in newly diagnosed glioma. Here immunoSEQ multiplex PCR was the method, and the copy in TCRdb shows in-frame clones only, minus some. The table shows approximately 76,000 clones, with 91% occurring only once. Time point: week 5, during vaccination. The vaccine gave 300 ug of a 20-mer mutant IDH1 peptide subcutaneously per dose. This clone was counted only a few times. Antigen unknown. V gave up 0 bases and J gave up 8 bases, with 13 bases separating them. CDR3 length equals 15 residues. The germline gives CDR1 MGHRA, CDR2 YSYEKL.

The receptor comes from a woman aged 45-65 years with glioma. The material sequenced was PBMCs, taken from a glioma patient whose treatment included an IDH1 peptide vaccine. V is TRBV4-1 and J is TRBJ1-4, with a possible D match to TRBD1 (6 bases). DNA for the CDR3: TGCGCCAGCAGCCAAGATCAGGGGACACAAGAAAAACTGTTTTTT. This codes for CASSQDQGTQEKLFF.